A single sample is the source of the 29 T cell receptor beta chains below, sequenced in a study of tumor-infiltrating lymphocytes in primary liver carcinoma. From unsorted bulk tissue weighing roughly 19-34 mg, DNA and RNA were co-extracted. A primer matching the constant region was used to make TCR beta cDNA from 500 to 650 ng of total RNA. TCR beta libraries came from three nested multiplex PCR rounds using slightly modified ARM-PCR. The first two PCR rounds used TRBV1-TRBV30 primers with a Cbeta primer, 9 to 11 cycles each. Each CDR3 protein gets one entry after TCRdb re-called the multiplex PCR reads with MiXCR. The sample has fewer than 250,000 distinct CDR3 sequences; approximately 86% are singletons. The sample consisted of tumor tissue from primary liver carcinoma. These receptor sequences come from a man in his forties with primary liver carcinoma and hepatitis B virus infection.

This chain links TRBV29-1 with TRBJ2-4; D not certain. Between the trimmed V and J ends, which lost 4 bases and 7 bases, there was a span of 14 bases. The germline V gene encodes CDR1 SQVTM and CDR2 ANQGSEA. The CDR3 has 13 amino acids. CDR3 DNA: TGCAGCGTTGGAGAACCTGGTCGTAACATTCAGTACTTC. This codes for CSVGEPGRNIQYF.

As concerns this clonotype: Because it lacks the conserved phenylalanine or tryptophan at the end, this CDR3 is likely a read error. As DNA, the CDR3 is TGTGCCAGCAGTTATGAGGTTCCCTACGAGCAGTACATC. It codes for CASSYEVPYEQYI. The gene calls are TRBV6-2 or TRBV6-3 and TRBJ2-7, with unresolved D. V lost 3 bases and J 2 bases, leaving 8 bases between the germline ends. The CDR3 length is 13 residues. From germline, CDR1 is MNHEY and CDR2 SVGEGT.

As for this clonotype: At one of its ends the junction is not consistent with the germline gene, which may arise from a read error. The V gene is TRBV11-2, the J gene TRBJ2-3, with a tentative D call TRBD2 (5 bases). The V gene's germline CDR1 is SGHAT and CDR2 FQNNGV. This CDR3 comprises 17 residues. CDR3 sequence: CASCLDPEVTSTDTQYF. Written as DNA, the CDR3 is TGTGCCAGCTGCTTAGATCCGGAGGTGACTAGCACAGATACGCAGTATTTT. The whole variable domain, filled in from reference TRBV11-2 and TRBJ2-3, reads EAGVAQSPRYKIIEKRQSVAFWCNPISGHATLYWYQQILGQGPKLLIQFQNNGVVDDSQLPKDRFSAERLKGVDSTLKIQPAKLEDSAVYLCASCLDPEVTSTDTQYFGPGTRLTVL.

This clonotype was recorded many times. The J gene is TRBJ2-5, the V gene TRBV6-1; the D gene is possibly TRBD2 (5 bases). CDR3 size: 14 residues. The germline V gene encodes CDR1 MNHNS and CDR2 SASEGT. V was trimmed by 8 bases and J by 4 bases, leaving 17 bases between them. The CDR3 protein is CASGYGMSGETQYF. The CDR3 DNA sequence: TGTGCCAGCGGGTACGGGATGTCTGGAGAGACCCAGTACTTC.

To note about this clonotype: One base away lies a much larger clone, so this may be a sequencing read error. The J gene is TRBJ2-1, the V gene TRBV28; D is undetermined. Germline CDR1 reads MDHEN; CDR2 reads SYDVKM. Trimming removed 4 bases at V and 6 bases at J, with 16 bases between. This CDR3 has 15 residues. The CDR3 here is CASSSQLIHCNEQFF. The CDR3 nucleotides are TGTGCCAGCAGTTCTCAGTTGATCCATTGCAATGAGCAGTTCTTC.

Judged by abundance, this clonotype is medium-sized (0.01 to 0.1%). V is TRBV6-1 and J is TRBJ1-2; no definite D call. Trimming pared 1 base from V and 2 bases from J, leaving 5 bases between. CDR1 and CDR2 from the germline V gene are MNHNS and SASEGT. CDR3 size: 13 residues. The CDR3 coding sequence is TGTGCCAGCAGTGAAGTTCCAAACTATGGCTACACCTTC. Amino acids: CASSEVPNYGYTF.

As regards this clonotype: In this CDR3 the conserved last residue, phenylalanine or tryptophan, is missing, so a read error is likely. This chain links TRBV11-3 with TRBJ2-3, with D perhaps TRBD1 or TRBD2 (5 bases each). Trimming cost V 5 bases and J 4 bases, with 22 bases left between them. The CDR3 runs 17 residues. The germline V gene has CDR1 SGHNT and CDR2 YENEEA. CDR3 sequence (DNA): TGTGCCAGCAGCCCCGGGACCTTGAGAAGCGGCGCAGATACGCAGTATTCT. It yields the protein CASSPGTLRSGADTQYS.

With respect to this clonotype: As the CDR3 is not closed by the conserved phenylalanine or tryptophan, this likely results from a read error. This chain joins TRBV6-1 and TRBJ2-1; 9 bases fit TRBD2. Germline CDR1 is MNHNS and CDR2 is SASEGT. The CDR3 loop spans 15 amino acids. CDR3 loop: CASNEEAGGYNEQFL. CDR3 nucleotides: TGTGCCAGCAATGAAGAAGCGGGAGGATATAATGAGCAGTTCCTC.

Concerning this clonotype: One junction end disagrees with the germline gene, perhaps due to a read error. The chain combines TRBV29-1 with TRBJ2-7; a possible D gene is TRBD1 (6 bases). The CDR3 has 14 residues. The germline V gene encodes CDR1 SQVTM and CDR2 ANQGSEA. CDR3: CIVALSDSSYEQYF. CDR3 DNA: TGCATCGTCGCCCTTTCGGACAGCTCCTATGAGCAGTACTTC.

This clonotype has only one observation. This CDR3 is CASSQYLPSGTSGRADTQYF. The CDR3 DNA reads TGCGCCAGCAGCCAATATCTTCCCTCCGGGACAAGTGGGAGAGCAGATACGCAGTATTTT. V usage is TRBV4-3 and J usage is TRBJ2-3, with D perhaps matching TRBD1 (6 bases). The CDR3 loop spans 20 amino acids. Deletions cut 2 bases from V and 4 bases from J, with 28 bases between. Germline assignment: CDR1 LGHNA and CDR2 YSLEER.

To note about this clonotype: One end of the junction is discordant with germline, which a read error may explain. The chain joins TRBV29-1 to TRBJ2-3, with a possible D match to TRBD2 (5 bases). Germline V gene data show CDR1 as SQVTM and CDR2 as ANQGSEA. The CDR3 has 13 residues. DNA of the CDR3: TGTAGCGTGGGCTTAGGAAGAACAGATACGCAGTATTTT. This encodes CSVGLGRTDTQYF.

With respect to this clonotype: This may come from a read error, since a much larger clone is one base off. J is TRBJ2-3 and V is TRBV7-3; 7 nucleotides align to TRBD2. V lost 4 bases to trimming and J lost 3 bases; unmatched junction nucleotides: 10. The CDR3 contains 16 residues. Germline CDR1 and CDR2: SGHTA and FQGTGA. CDR3: CASSSETSRDTDTQYF. The CDR3 coding sequence is TGTGCCAGCAGCTCCGAGACTAGCAGGGATACAGATACGCAGTATTTT.

The CDR3 here is CFISETGTGGYEPQHF. The CDR3 coding sequence is TGTTTCATCAGTGAAACCGGGACAGGGGGATACGAGCCCCAGCATTTT. The J gene is TRBJ1-5, the V gene TRBV10-3, with 11 bases that match TRBD1. Germline values: CDR1 ENHRY, CDR2 SYGVKD. The CDR3 extends over 16 amino acids.

A note on this clonotype: Relative to the germline gene, one junction end is altered; a read error may explain this. J is TRBJ1-6 and V is TRBV4-1; unclear D gene. The CDR3 is 15 residues long. Germline assignment: CDR1 MGHRA and CDR2 YSYEKL. The CDR3 region has the DNA TGCGCCAGCATCCCCAAGAGAGATTCCAATTCAGCCCTCCACTTT. The encoded protein is CASIPKRDSNSALHF.

Concerning this clonotype itself: Given the absence of the conserved phenylalanine or tryptophan at the CDR3 end, a read error is likely. This rearrangement joins TRBV29-1 to TRBJ2-3; 13 bases align to TRBD2. CDR1 SQVTM and CDR2 ANQGSEA come from the germline V gene. The CDR3 extends over 16 amino acids. Trimming cost V 3 bases and J 7 bases; bases outside gene matches: 10. DNA for the CDR3: TGCAGCGTTGACGGGACTAGCGGGGTCGGAACAAATACGCAGTATTAT. It encodes CSVDGTSGVGTNTQYY.

A note on this clonotype: Lacking the conserved final phenylalanine or tryptophan, this CDR3 likely reflects a read error. The chain recombines TRBV6-5 with TRBJ2-3, with 9 bases that match TRBD2. This CDR3 comprises 17 residues. Germline-derived CDR1 and CDR2 are MNHEY and SVGAGI. For the CDR3, the DNA is TGTACCAGCAGTTCACCCCCCCTAAGCGGGGGGACAGATACACAGTATCTT. It translates to CTSSSPPLSGGTDTQYL.

This clonotype was recorded once. The junction shows a germline mismatch at one end, possibly a read error. V is TRBV11-2 and J is TRBJ2-2, with D possibly being TRBD1 or TRBD2 (5 bases each). The CDR3 is 14 amino acids. Germline assignment: CDR1 SGHAT and CDR2 FQNNGV. CDR3 coding DNA: TGTGCCAGCAACACAGACCCGGACACCGGGGTGCTGTTTTTT. Its protein is CASNTDPDTGVLFF.

As concerns this clonotype: One end of the junction does not line up with germline, which may come from a read error. The genes are TRBV11-1 and TRBJ2-7; maybe TRBD1 (6 bases). Germline CDR1 SGHAT, CDR2 FQDESV (reference sequence). CDR3 size: 13 residues. The CDR3 DNA reads as TGTGCCAGTAGGGGGAAGCGATACTACGAGCAATACTTC. Its protein product is CASRGKRYYEQYF.

A word on this clonotype: One base away lies a much larger clone, so this may be a sequencing read error. The chain recombines TRBV30 with TRBJ2-1; D is unclear. CDR1 and CDR2 from the germline V gene are GTSNPN and SVGIG (reference sequence). Trimming left V 1 base short and J 0 bases short, with 13 bases between. The CDR3 sequence is 16 residues long. For the CDR3, the DNA is TGTGCCTGGAGTGGCTCGATTGCCAACTCCTACAATGAGCAGTTCTTC. It is translated as CAWSGSIANSYNEQFF.

As concerns this clonotype: Compared with germline, one end of the junction differs, possibly owing to a read error. The V call is TRBV12-3 or TRBV12-4, the J call TRBJ2-3; no clear D. The CDR3 is 14 residues long. In nucleotides, the CDR3 is TGTGCCAGCAATTTATTTCATGTATCCGATACGCAGTATTTT. As protein: CASNLFHVSDTQYF.

Turning to this clonotype: The CDR3 does not close with the conserved phenylalanine or tryptophan, likely indicating a read error. The chain employs TRBV6-1 and TRBJ2-4, with 8 bases that match TRBD1. The CDR3 has 16 amino acids. Germline V lookup: CDR1 MNHNS, CDR2 SASEGT. CDR3: CSSSATGGFGENIQYS. The CDR3 DNA follows: TGTTCCAGCAGTGCCACAGGGGGGTTCGGCGAAAACATTCAGTACTCC.

Comment on this clonotype: One end of the junction does not line up with germline, which may come from a read error. V usage is TRBV10-3 and J usage is TRBJ2-3; TRBD1 agrees at 7 bases. There are 14 residues in the CDR3. The V gene's germline CDR1 is ENHRY and CDR2 SYGVKD. The CDR3 region has the DNA TGTGTCGTATCCGGGATAGGGGGCACAGATACGGAGTATTTT. Its translation: CVVSGIGGTDTEYF.

Regarding this clonotype: The junction shows a germline mismatch at one end, possibly a read error. This chain connects TRBV12-3 or TRBV12-4 to TRBJ2-2; TRBD2 agrees at 9 bases. CDR3 size: 18 residues. CDR3 protein: CASSLITGTSRITGKLFF. The CDR3 DNA reads as TGTGCCAGCAGTTTAATCACCGGGACTAGCAGAATCACCGGGAAGCTGTTTTTC.

The DNA for the CDR3 is TGCAGCGTTGCTCAGGGAGAGCATCCCCAGCATTTT. This sequence encodes CSVAQGEHPQHF. This chain uses TRBV29-1 with TRBJ1-5; tentatively, D is TRBD1 (5 bases). V dropped 4 bases and J dropped 10 bases, with 14 bases sitting between them. This CDR3 has 12 amino acids. Per the germline V gene, CDR1 is SQVTM and CDR2 is ANQGSEA.

Details on this clonotype: Its ends do not fully match the called genes, so a read error is possible. The rearrangement joins TRBV29-1 to TRBJ2-5; TRBD1 or TRBD2 may be the D gene (5 bases each). The CDR3 sequence is 13 residues long. Germline CDR1 SQVTM, CDR2 ANQGSEA. The CDR3 nucleotides are TGCAGCGTTGATGGGACGATTCGAGAGACCCAGAACTTC. It specifies CSVDGTIRETQNF.

CDR3 nucleotide sequence: TGTGCCAGCAGCCCGCGGACTAGCGGGAACTCCTACAATGAACAATTCTTC. This encodes CASSPRTSGNSYNEQFF. The gene calls are TRBV6-2 or TRBV6-3 and TRBJ2-1; TRBD2 aligns across 12 bases. The CDR3 runs to 17 residues. CDR1 and CDR2 (germline): MNHEY, SVGEGT. Trimming removed 6 bases from V and 16 bases from J; junction bases left unmatched: 22.

In the case of this clonotype: This clone may be a read error of a much larger clone one base away. V and J are TRBV30 and TRBJ2-3; D perhaps matches TRBD2 (5 bases). The CDR3 sequence is 14 residues long. The V gene's germline CDR1 is GTSNPN and CDR2 SVGIG (reference sequence). This CDR3 reads CARGGPSSTDMQYF. CDR3 sequence (DNA): TGTGCCCGAGGCGGGCCCAGTAGCACAGATATGCAGTATTTT.

As to this clonotype: Its ends do not fully match the called genes, so a read error is possible. V usage is TRBV5-1 and J usage is TRBJ2-1; 8 nucleotides match TRBD1. CDR1 is SGHRS and CDR2 is YFSETQ in the germline V gene. This CDR3 is built from 14 residues. CDR3 loop: CASSSTGANNERFF. DNA for the CDR3: TGCGCAAGCAGCTCGACAGGGGCGAACAATGAGCGGTTCTTC.

A word on this clonotype: Here the CDR3 omits its conserved ending phenylalanine or tryptophan, so a read error is the likely source. This chain joins TRBV6-2 or TRBV6-3 and TRBJ1-2; the D is unclear. Germline assignment: CDR1 MNHEY and CDR2 SVGEGT. The CDR3 runs to 14 residues. CDR3: CGSSRDGTINGYTI. DNA for the CDR3: TGTGGCAGCAGTCGTGACGGAACTATTAATGGTTACACCATC.